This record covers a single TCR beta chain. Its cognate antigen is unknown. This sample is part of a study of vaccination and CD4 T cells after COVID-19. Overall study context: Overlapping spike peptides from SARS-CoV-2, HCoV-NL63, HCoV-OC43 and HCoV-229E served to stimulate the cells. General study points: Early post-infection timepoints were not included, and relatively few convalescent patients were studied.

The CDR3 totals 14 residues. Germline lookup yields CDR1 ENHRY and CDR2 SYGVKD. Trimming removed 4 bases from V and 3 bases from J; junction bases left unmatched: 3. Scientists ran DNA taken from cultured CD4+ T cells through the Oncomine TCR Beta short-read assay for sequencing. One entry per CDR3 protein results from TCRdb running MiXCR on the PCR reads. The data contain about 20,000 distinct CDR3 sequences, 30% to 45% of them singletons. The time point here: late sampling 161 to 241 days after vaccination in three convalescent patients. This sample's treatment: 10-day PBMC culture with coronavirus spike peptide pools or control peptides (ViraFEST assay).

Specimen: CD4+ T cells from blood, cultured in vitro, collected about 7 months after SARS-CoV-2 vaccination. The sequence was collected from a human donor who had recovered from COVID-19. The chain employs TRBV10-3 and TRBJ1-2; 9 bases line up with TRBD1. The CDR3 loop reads CAISGTGVHYGYTF. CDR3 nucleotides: TGTGCCATCAGTGGGACAGGGGTTCACTATGGCTACACCTTC.